A selection of T cell receptor beta chains follows, all from one sample in a study of blood T cell repertoires in COVID-19. Using immunoSEQ multiplex PCR, the repertoire was profiled, and TCRdb retains in-frame clones only, with some absent. The sample lists more than 35,000 clones; 70% to 90% were seen once. The sample comprised peripheral blood. The source of these receptors is a human donor in a cohort sampled during active COVID-19. The CDR3 runs from the conserved cysteine through the conserved F or W. Each record gives: D gene, J gene, V gene, clone size, CDR3 DNA, CDR3 protein. The D gene is left open where the match is weak. Size is omitted from some rows. Given values are once, few, many or a class for expanded clones.

D: NA
J: TRBJ2-7
V: TRBV6-5
size: NA
DNA: TGTGCCAGCAGTTACTCGAAACAGGCTGGGGCCTACGAGCAGTACTTC
CDR3: CASSYSKQAGAYEQYF

D: TRBD2
J: TRBJ2-5
V: TRBV4-1
size: NA
DNA: TGCGCCAGCAGCCACCCGGGAGGCCAAGAGACCCAGTACTTC
CDR3: CASSHPGGQETQYF

D: NA
J: TRBJ1-1
V: TRBV29-1
size: NA
DNA: TGCAGCGTTGGGGGAGGGAACACTGAAGCTTTCTTT
CDR3: CSVGGGNTEAFF

D: TRBD2
J: TRBJ2-1
V: TRBV19
size: NA
DNA: TGTGCCAGTAGTAAAGACCGTCTGGCTAGCGGGGGGGGTTACAATGAGCAGTTCTTC
CDR3: CASSKDRLASGGGYNEQFF

D: NA
J: TRBJ2-5
V: TRBV30
size: NA
DNA: TGTGCCTGGACATCAGGGTTTACGGAGACCCAGTACTTC
CDR3: CAWTSGFTETQYF

D: TRBD1
J: TRBJ1-2
V: TRBV5-1
size: few
DNA: TGCGCCAGCAGCTTGCGACAGGGGAGCTCTCTTAACTATGGCTACACCTTC
CDR3: CASSLRQGSSLNYGYTF

D: TRBD1
J: TRBJ1-1
V: TRBV6-6
size: NA
DNA: TGTGCCAGCAGTTATCCCGGGACAGGGAACACTGAAGCTTTCTTT
CDR3: CASSYPGTGNTEAFF

D: TRBD2
J: TRBJ2-1
V: TRBV30
size: NA
DNA: TGTGCCTGGATGGGGCTGGTAGCGGGGGGGCGAGGGTCCTACAATGAGCAGTTCTTC
CDR3: CAWMGLVAGGRGSYNEQFF

D: TRBD1
J: TRBJ2-1
V: TRBV30
size: NA
DNA: TGTGCCTGGAGCGAAACCGGGACAGTTTTATTCTTC
CDR3: CAWSETGTVLFF

D: NA
J: TRBJ1-1
V: TRBV5-5
size: NA
DNA: TGTGCCAGCAGCTTGAAGTGGACTCTGACTGAAGCTTTCTTT
CDR3: CASSLKWTLTEAFF

D: NA
J: TRBJ2-1
V: TRBV21-1
size: NA
DNA: TGTGCCAGCAGCAATCCCCCCACCTCAGGCAATGAGCAGTTCTTC
CDR3: CASSNPPTSGNEQFF